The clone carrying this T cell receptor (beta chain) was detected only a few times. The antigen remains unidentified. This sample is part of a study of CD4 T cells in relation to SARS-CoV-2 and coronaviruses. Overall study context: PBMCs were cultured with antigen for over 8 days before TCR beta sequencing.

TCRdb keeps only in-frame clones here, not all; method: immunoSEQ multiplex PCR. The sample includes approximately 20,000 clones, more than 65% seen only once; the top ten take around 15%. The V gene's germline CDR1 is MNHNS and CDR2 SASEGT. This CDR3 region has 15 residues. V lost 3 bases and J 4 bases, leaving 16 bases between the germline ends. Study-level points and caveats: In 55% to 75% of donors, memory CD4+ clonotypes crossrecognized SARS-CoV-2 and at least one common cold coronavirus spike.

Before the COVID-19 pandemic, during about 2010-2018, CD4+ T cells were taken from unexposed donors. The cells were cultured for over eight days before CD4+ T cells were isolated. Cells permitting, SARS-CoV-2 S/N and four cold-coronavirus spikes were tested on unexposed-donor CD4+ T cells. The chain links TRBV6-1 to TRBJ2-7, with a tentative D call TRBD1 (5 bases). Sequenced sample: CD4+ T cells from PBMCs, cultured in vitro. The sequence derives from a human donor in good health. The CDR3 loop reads CASSDRSRTRYEQYF. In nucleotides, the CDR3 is TGTGCCAGCAGTGACCGTTCACGGACACGATACGAGCAGTACTTC.